This entry concerns a single TCR beta chain. Sequencing was performed with immunoSEQ multiplex PCR; in TCRdb, only in-frame clones are kept and a portion is missing. Of over 200,000 clones listed, about 87% are singletons. CDR3 length equals 14 residues. Trimming removed 5 bases from V and 8 bases from J; junction bases left unmatched: 8. Germline V CDR1 and CDR2: SEHNR, FQNEAQ (reference sequence). Clinical histories supplied by participants themselves formed the basis of cohort assignment. This entry comes from a study of blood T cell repertoires in COVID-19. About the research overall: PBMCs, B-cell-depleted T cells, or T cells provided the cDNA or gDNA that made up the material.

The rearrangement links TRBV7-9 to TRBJ1-4; 7 bases map to TRBD1. The TCR originated in a woman in her twenties or thirties who had been exposed to COVID-19. The sequenced sample consisted of PBMCs or T cells enriched from blood (not recorded which). CDR3 bases: TGTGCCAGCAGCCCTGACAGGGAGGAGGAAAAACTGTTTTTT. Protein: CASSPDREEEKLFF. The complete variable domain, with remaining parts taken from reference TRBV7-9 and TRBJ1-4, reads DTGVSQNPRHKITKRGQNVTFRCDPISEHNRLYWYRQTLGQGPEFLTYFQNEAQLEKSRLLSDRFSAERPKGSFSTLEIQRTEQGDSAMYLCASSPDREEEKLFFGSGTQLSVL.